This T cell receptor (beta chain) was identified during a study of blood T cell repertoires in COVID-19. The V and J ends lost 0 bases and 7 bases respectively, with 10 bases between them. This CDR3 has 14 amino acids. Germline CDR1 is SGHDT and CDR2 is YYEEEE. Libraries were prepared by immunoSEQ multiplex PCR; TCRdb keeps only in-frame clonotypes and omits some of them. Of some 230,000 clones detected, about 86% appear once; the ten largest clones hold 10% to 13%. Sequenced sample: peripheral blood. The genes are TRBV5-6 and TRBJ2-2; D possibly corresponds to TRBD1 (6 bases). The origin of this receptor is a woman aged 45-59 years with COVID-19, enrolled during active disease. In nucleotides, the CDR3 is TGTGCCAGCAGCTTGGTGGGGGCTGGCGGGGAGCTGTTTTTT. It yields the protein CASSLVGAGGELFF.